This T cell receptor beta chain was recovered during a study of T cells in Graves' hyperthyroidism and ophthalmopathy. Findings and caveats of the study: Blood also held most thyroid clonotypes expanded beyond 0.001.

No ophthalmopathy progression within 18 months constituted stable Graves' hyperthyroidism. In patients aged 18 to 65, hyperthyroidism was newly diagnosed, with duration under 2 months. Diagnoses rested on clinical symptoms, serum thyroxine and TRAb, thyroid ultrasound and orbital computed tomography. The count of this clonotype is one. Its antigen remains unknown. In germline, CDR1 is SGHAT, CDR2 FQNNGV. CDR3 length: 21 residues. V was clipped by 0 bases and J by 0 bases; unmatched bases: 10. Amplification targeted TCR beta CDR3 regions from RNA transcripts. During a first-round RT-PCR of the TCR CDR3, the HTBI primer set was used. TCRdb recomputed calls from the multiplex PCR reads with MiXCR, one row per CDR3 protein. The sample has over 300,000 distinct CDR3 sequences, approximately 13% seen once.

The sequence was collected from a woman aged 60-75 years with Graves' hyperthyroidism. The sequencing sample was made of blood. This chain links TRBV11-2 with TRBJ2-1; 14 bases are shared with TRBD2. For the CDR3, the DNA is TGTGCCAGCAGCTTAGATGGCTTAGGACTAGCGGGAGGAAGCTCCTACAATGAGCAGTTCTTC. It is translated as CASSLDGLGLAGGSSYNEQFF.